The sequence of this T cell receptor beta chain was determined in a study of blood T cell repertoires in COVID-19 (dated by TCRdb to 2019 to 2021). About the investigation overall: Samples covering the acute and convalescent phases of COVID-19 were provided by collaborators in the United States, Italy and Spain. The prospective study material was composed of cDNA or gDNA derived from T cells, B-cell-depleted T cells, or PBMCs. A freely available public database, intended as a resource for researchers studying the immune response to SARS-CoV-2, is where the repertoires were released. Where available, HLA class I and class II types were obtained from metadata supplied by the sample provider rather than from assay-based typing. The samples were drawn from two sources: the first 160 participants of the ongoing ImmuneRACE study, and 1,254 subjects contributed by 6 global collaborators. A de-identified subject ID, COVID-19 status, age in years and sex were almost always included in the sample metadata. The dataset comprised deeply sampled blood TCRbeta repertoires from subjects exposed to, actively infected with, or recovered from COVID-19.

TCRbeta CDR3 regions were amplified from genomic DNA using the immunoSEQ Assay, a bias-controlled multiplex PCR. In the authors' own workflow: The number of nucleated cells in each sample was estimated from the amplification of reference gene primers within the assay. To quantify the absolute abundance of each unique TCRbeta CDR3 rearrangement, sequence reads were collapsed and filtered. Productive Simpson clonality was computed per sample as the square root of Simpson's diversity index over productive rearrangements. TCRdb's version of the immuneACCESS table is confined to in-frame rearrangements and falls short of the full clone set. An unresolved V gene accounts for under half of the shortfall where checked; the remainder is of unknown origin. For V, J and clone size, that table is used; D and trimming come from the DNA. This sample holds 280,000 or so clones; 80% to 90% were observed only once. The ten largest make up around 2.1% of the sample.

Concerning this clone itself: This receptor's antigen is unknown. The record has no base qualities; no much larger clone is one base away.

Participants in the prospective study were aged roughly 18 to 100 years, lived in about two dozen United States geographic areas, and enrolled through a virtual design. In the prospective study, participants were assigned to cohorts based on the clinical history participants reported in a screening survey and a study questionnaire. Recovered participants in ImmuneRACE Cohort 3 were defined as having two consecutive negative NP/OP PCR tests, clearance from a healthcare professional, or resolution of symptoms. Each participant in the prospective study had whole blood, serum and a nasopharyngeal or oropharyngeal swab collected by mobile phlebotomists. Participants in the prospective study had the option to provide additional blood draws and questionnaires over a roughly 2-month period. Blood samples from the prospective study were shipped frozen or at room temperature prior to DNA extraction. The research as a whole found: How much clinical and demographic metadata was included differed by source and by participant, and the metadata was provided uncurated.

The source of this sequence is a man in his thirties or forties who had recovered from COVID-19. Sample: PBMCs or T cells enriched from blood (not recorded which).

The CDR3 region: CASSLSRTGREETQYF. The DNA sequence is TGTGCCAGCAGTTTAAGCCGGACAGGGAGGGAAGAGACCCAGTACTTC. The rearrangement combines TRBV11-2 with TRBJ2-5; 8 matching bases give a weak D call of TRBD1. The germline V gene supplies CDR1 SGHAT and CDR2 FQNNGV. The V and J ends are trimmed by 6 bases and 3 bases, leaving 20 bases between them. The CDR3 has 16 amino acids, counting the end cysteine and phenylalanine. Here the CDR3 DNA is all that survives: 48 bases in frame from base 1.